This TCR beta chain was observed in a study of early T cells in non-severe SARS-CoV-2 infection. TCRdb re-called the 5' RACE reads with MiXCR, one entry per CDR3 protein. Counted here are 55,000 or so distinct CDR3 sequences, around 13% occurring once; the ten biggest clones make up 1.3% to 1.5%. The CDR3 is 11 amino acids. In germline, CDR1 is DFQATT, CDR2 SNEGSKA (reference sequence). Between the trimmed V and J ends, which lost 5 bases and 4 bases, there was a span of 8 bases. This clonotype was counted between two and nine times. The genes are TRBV20-1 and TRBJ1-1, with a tentative D call TRBD1 (6 bases). Sequenced: whole blood. This TCR was sampled from an adult who was a healthcare worker with PCR-confirmed SARS-CoV-2 infection or an uninfected control (not recorded which). The CDR3 bases are TGCAGTGCTCTACAGGGCACTGAAGCTTTCTTT. This encodes CSALQGTEAFF.